The rows below give T cell receptor beta chains drawn from one sample of a study of blood T cell repertoires in COVID-19. Using immunoSEQ multiplex PCR, the repertoire was profiled, and TCRdb retains in-frame clones only, with some absent. The repertoire has roughly 250,000 clones, about 88% of them found once; the top ten carry 2.1%. The material sequenced was peripheral blood. These receptor sequences come from a woman in her thirties or forties who had recovered from COVID-19. CDR3s include the opening cysteine and the closing phenylalanine or tryptophan. A D gene is named only where the DNA matches it firmly. Size is omitted from some rows. Given values are once, few, many or a class for expanded clones.

j_call clone_size v_call d_call cdr3_aa cdr3_nt
TRBJ2-2 . TRBV5-1 . CASSLAVPGELFF TGCGCCAGCAGCTTGGCAGTTCCCGGGGAGCTGTTTTTT
TRBJ1-3 . TRBV3-1/TRBV3-2 . CASSQMGTRRAGNTIYF TGTGCCAGCAGCCAGATGGGGACCCGGAGGGCTGGAAACACCATATATTTT
TRBJ2-7 . TRBV19 . CASNDKGKTYEQYF TGTGCCAGTAACGACAAGGGGAAGACCTACGAGCAGTACTTC
TRBJ2-5 . TRBV7-2 . CASSLEAGEETQYF TGTGCCAGCAGCTTAGAAGCAGGGGAAGAGACCCAGTACTTC
TRBJ2-7 . TRBV11-2 TRBD2 CASTVDRGVSYEQYF TGTGCCAGCACCGTCGACCGGGGGGTGTCCTACGAGCAGTACTTC
TRBJ1-6 . TRBV20-1 . CSASRGRTSYNSPLHF TGCAGTGCTAGTAGGGGCAGGACCTCCTATAATTCACCCCTCCACTTT
TRBJ2-5 . TRBV24-1 TRBD2 CATSDSSGSPLETQYF TGTGCCACCAGTGATTCTAGCGGGAGCCCCCTAGAGACCCAGTACTTC
TRBJ2-3 few TRBV28 TRBD2 CASSPGGPADTQYF TGTGCCAGCAGTCCGGGGGGGCCGGCAGATACGCAGTATTTT
TRBJ1-1 . TRBV28 . CASSLWAGRDTEAFF TGTGCCAGCAGTTTATGGGCAGGGAGGGACACTGAAGCTTTCTTT
TRBJ2-3 . TRBV4-3 TRBD1 CASSQPGTTGAGGTQYF TGCGCCAGCAGCCAGCCGGGCACAACAGGGGCGGGCGGGACGCAGTATTTT
TRBJ1-5 . TRBV19 . CASNYLGGDSNQPQHF TGTGCCAGTAATTATCTGGGGGGGGATAGCAATCAGCCCCAGCATTTT
TRBJ2-1 . TRBV7-3 TRBD2 CASSPELAAGVNEQFF TGTGCCAGCAGCCCTGAACTGGCGGCGGGAGTTAATGAGCAGTTCTTC
TRBJ2-1 . TRBV9 . CASSRTERSSYNEQFF TGTGCCAGCAGCCGAACGGAGAGGAGCTCCTACAATGAGCAGTTCTTC
TRBJ1-5 . TRBV2 . CASSDSGFSNQPQHF TGTGCCAGCAGTGACTCAGGGTTTAGCAATCAGCCCCAGCATTTT
TRBJ2-5 . TRBV9 TRBD2 CASSVGAEGLAGVETQYF TGTGCCAGCAGCGTAGGAGCCGAGGGACTAGCGGGGGTGGAGACCCAGTACTTC
TRBJ1-2 . TRBV13 . CASSSSLGGSFYGYTF TGTGCCAGCAGCTCGTCCTTAGGGGGTTCTTTCTATGGCTACACCTTC
TRBJ1-4 . TRBV28 TRBD1 CASLTRWTGPLATNEKLFF TGTGCCAGCCTGACTCGCTGGACAGGCCCCCTTGCAACTAATGAAAAACTGTTTTTT
TRBJ2-6 . TRBV5-1 TRBD1 CASSPRTGRSEGANVLTF TGCGCCAGCAGCCCACGGACAGGCCGTTCGGAGGGGGCCAACGTCCTGACTTTC
TRBJ1-6 few TRBV30 . CAWSVGGVDSPLHF TGTGCCTGGAGTGTAGGGGGAGTGGATTCACCCCTCCACTTT
TRBJ2-7 . TRBV28 TRBD1 CASSERGPTTYEQYF TGTGCCAGCAGTGAAAGGGGGCCGACTACCTACGAGCAGTACTTC
TRBJ2-5 . TRBV3-1/TRBV3-2 TRBD2 CASSQLTGGTQYF TGTGCCAGCAGCCAATTAACGGGGGGGACCCAGTACTTC
TRBJ1-1 . TRBV6-2/TRBV6-3 . CASSYSPSRAEAFF TGTGCCAGCAGTTACTCCCCCTCGAGGGCTGAAGCTTTCTTT
TRBJ1-5 . TRBV18 . CASSPNRVDQPQHF TGTGCCAGCTCACCAAACAGGGTAGATCAGCCCCAGCATTTT
TRBJ2-5 . TRBV19 TRBD2 CASSLNTGGGQETQYF TGTGCCAGTAGTCTTAATACGGGAGGGGGACAAGAGACCCAGTACTTC
TRBJ2-7 . TRBV9 TRBD1 CASSARTGQNEQYF TGTGCCAGCAGCGCGAGGACAGGGCAGAACGAGCAGTACTTC
TRBJ2-7 . TRBV4-1 TRBD1 CASSRLMTGSSYEQYF TGCGCCAGCAGCCGGTTAATGACAGGGAGCTCCTACGAGCAGTACTTC
TRBJ2-1 few TRBV11-2 TRBD2 CASSRHLAGGFSYNEQFF TGTGCCAGCAGCCGACACCTAGCGGGGGGCTTCTCCTACAATGAGCAGTTCTTC
TRBJ2-7 . TRBV4-1 . CASSQGEYEQYF TGCGCCAGCAGCCAAGGCGAATACGAGCAGTACTTC
TRBJ1-6 once TRBV4-3 TRBD1 CASSQGTVRGFSPLHF TGCGCCAGCAGCCAGGGGACAGTGAGGGGATTTTCACCCCTCCACTTT
TRBJ2-7 . TRBV28 . CASTYYEQYF TGTGCCAGCACTTACTACGAGCAGTACTTC
TRBJ2-1 . TRBV20-1 . CSASQGPGVYNEQFF TGCAGTGCTAGTCAAGGGCCGGGGGTTTACAATGAGCAGTTCTTC
TRBJ2-2 . TRBV11-3 . CASSLGAGVPGELFF TGTGCCAGCAGCCTGGGGGCAGGGGTACCCGGGGAGCTGTTTTTT
TRBJ2-7 . TRBV7-2 TRBD1 CASSLAPGGVYEQYF TGTGCCAGCAGCTTAGCACCAGGGGGAGTCTACGAGCAGTACTTC
TRBJ2-7 . TRBV7-8 . CASSLAPDRIWSYEQYF TGTGCCAGCAGCTTAGCCCCCGACAGGATCTGGTCCTACGAGCAGTACTTC
TRBJ2-1 . TRBV6-4 TRBD2 CASSDSGLAGGFNEQFF TGTGCCAGCAGTGACTCCGGACTAGCGGGGGGGTTCAATGAGCAGTTCTTC
TRBJ2-2 . TRBV19 TRBD2 CASSIGGGAIRIAELFF TGTGCCAGTAGTATCGGCGGGGGGGCCATAAGAATCGCGGAGCTGTTTTTT
TRBJ2-1 . TRBV14 . CASSQDWSDSYNEQFF TGTGCCAGCAGCCAAGATTGGTCAGACAGCTACAATGAGCAGTTCTTC